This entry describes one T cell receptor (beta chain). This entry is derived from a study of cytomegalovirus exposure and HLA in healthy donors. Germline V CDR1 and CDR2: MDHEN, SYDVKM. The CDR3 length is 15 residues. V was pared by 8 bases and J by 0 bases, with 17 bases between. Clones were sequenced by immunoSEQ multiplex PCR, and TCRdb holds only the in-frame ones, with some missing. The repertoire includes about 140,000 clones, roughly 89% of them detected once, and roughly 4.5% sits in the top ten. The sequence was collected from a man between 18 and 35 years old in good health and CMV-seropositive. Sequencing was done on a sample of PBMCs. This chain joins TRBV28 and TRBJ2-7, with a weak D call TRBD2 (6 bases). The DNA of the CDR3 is TGTGCCAGCCGGACGGGACTGAGGAGCTCCTACGAGCAGTACTTC. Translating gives CASRTGLRSSYEQYF. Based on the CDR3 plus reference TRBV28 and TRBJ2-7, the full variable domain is DVKVTQSSRYLVKRTGEKVFLECVQDMDHENMFWYRQDPGLGLRLIYFSYDVKMKEKGDIPEGYSVSREKKERFSLILESASTNQTSMYLCASRTGLRSSYEQYFGPGTRLTVT.